Shown below are 15 T cell receptor beta chains from a single sample sequenced in a study of OX40 agonist ivuxolimab in advanced cancers. Assay: immunoSEQ multiplex PCR; the TCRdb copy retains only in-frame clones and omits some. The sample has 15,000 to 20,000 clones; around 80% are singletons. Here the sequenced sample was CD4+ or CD8+ T cells sorted from blood, taken in a trial of the OX40 agonist ivuxolimab. The origin of the receptors is an adult with an advanced solid tumor such as melanoma, head and neck, liver or kidney cancer.

The chain uses TRBV28 and TRBJ2-4; tentatively, D is TRBD1 or TRBD2 (5 bases each). This CDR3 is 14 amino acids long. Germline V lookup: CDR1 MDHEN, CDR2 SYDVKM. Trimming took 4 bases from V and 0 from J, leaving 7 bases between them. CDR3 DNA sequence: TGTGCCAGCAGTTCCGGGACAGCCAAAAACATTCAGTACTTC. Its translation: CASSSGTAKNIQYF.

The CDR3 nucleotides are TGTGCCTGGAGTCCAAGCGGGAGAATAACCTACAATGAGCAGTTCTTC. This encodes CAWSPSGRITYNEQFF. The chain has TRBV30 and TRBJ2-1; 8 nucleotides align to TRBD2. Germline V lookup: CDR1 GTSNPN, CDR2 SVGIG (reference sequence). This CDR3 region has 16 residues. J was trimmed by 2 bases and V by 2 bases; bases with no gene match: 8.

Points on this clone: A much larger clone lies one base from this, so it may be a read error. CDR3 DNA: TGTGCCAGCAGGACGAACACCGGGGAGCTGTTTTTT. Translating it yields CASRTNTGELFF. This chain joins TRBV27 and TRBJ2-2; D ambiguous. The CDR3 contains 12 residues. CDR1 is MNHEY, CDR2 SMNVEV, per germline (reference sequence). V shed 6 bases and J shed 0 bases, with 2 bases lying between them.

This chain connects TRBV5-1 to TRBJ2-3; TRBD2 agrees at 8 bases. CDR3 size: 16 residues. Germline loops: CDR1 SGHRS, CDR2 YFSETQ. V lost 3 bases to trimming and J lost 4 bases; unmatched junction nucleotides: 10. This CDR3 reads CASSSLAGPGADTQYF. The CDR3 bases are TGCGCCAGCAGCTCCCTAGCGGGTCCAGGAGCAGATACGCAGTATTTT.

The chain carries TRBV27 and TRBJ1-5; tentative D call: TRBD1 (5 bases). This CDR3 is 14 amino acids long. The V gene lost 6 bases and the J gene lost 4 bases, with 13 bases spanning the gap. Germline V gives CDR1 MNHEY, CDR2 SMNVEV (reference sequence). The CDR3 region is CASSPGLLNQPQHF. The CDR3 nucleotides are TGTGCCAGCAGCCCGGGACTGCTAAATCAGCCCCAGCATTTT.

The chain uses TRBV19 and TRBJ2-7; 8 positions match TRBD2. The V and J ends lost 5 bases and 5 bases, in that order; junction bases with no gene match: 11. From germline, CDR1 is LNHDA and CDR2 SQIVND (reference sequence). The CDR3 runs 15 residues. CDR3 sequence: CASSWGMTSDDEQYF. CDR3 DNA sequence: TGTGCCAGTAGTTGGGGTATGACTAGCGACGACGAGCAGTACTTC.

The CDR3 DNA reads as TGTGCCAGCAGCTACACAGACGGATCCTGGGAGACCCAGTACTTC. The encoded protein is CASSYTDGSWETQYF. The chain uses TRBV7-8 and TRBJ2-5; no clear D. V lost 4 bases, J lost 5 bases, and 17 bases lay in between. The CDR3 sequence is 15 residues long. Germline V lookup: CDR1 SGHVS, CDR2 FQNEAQ.

This clone was seen once. The CDR3, as DNA: TGTGCCAGCAGCTCAGGACCGAATAGCAATCAGCCCCAGCATTTT. The encoded protein is CASSSGPNSNQPQHF. This chain joins TRBV5-5 and TRBJ1-5; D remains ambiguous. Germline V gives CDR1 SGHKS, CDR2 YYEKEE (reference sequence). The CDR3 loop spans 15 amino acids. Trimming pared 3 bases from V and 0 bases from J, leaving 10 bases between.

The V call is TRBV29-1, the J call TRBJ2-5, with TRBD2 matching over 14 bases. This CDR3 comprises 17 residues. Trimming took 7 bases from V and 5 from J; bases not matched to a gene: 15. The germline V gene has CDR1 SQVTM and CDR2 ANQGSEA. CDR3 region: CSGKGGLAGAFWETQYF. CDR3 DNA: TGCAGCGGGAAAGGGGGACTAGCGGGAGCGTTCTGGGAGACCCAGTACTTC.

The chain uses TRBV30 and TRBJ2-1; D possibly corresponds to TRBD1 (5 bases). V was clipped by 3 bases and J by 6 bases, with 9 bases between them. CDR1 and CDR2 (germline): GTSNPN, SVGIG (reference sequence). This CDR3 has 12 amino acids. As DNA, the CDR3 is TGTGCCTGGAGCTTAAGGGGCAATGAGCAGTTCTTC. Its translation is CAWSLRGNEQFF.

CDR3 nucleotides: TGTGCCAGCAGCCGAACCGGGGACACACACTATGGCTACACCTTC. This gives the protein CASSRTGDTHYGYTF. The chain carries TRBV7-9 and TRBJ1-2, with a weak D call TRBD1 (6 bases). V lost 5 bases to trimming and J lost 3 bases, with 16 bases between them. The CDR3 runs to 15 residues. CDR1 and CDR2 (germline): SEHNR, FQNEAQ (reference sequence).

The rearrangement uses TRBV5-6 and TRBJ1-4; no reliable D call. This CDR3 is 13 amino acids long. Germline CDR1 SGHDT, CDR2 YYEEEE. The V end lost 3 bases, the J end lost 3 bases, and 6 bases lay between the germline ends. Here the CDR3 reads CASSYVPNEKLFF. The CDR3 DNA sequence: TGTGCCAGCAGCTACGTGCCTAATGAAAAACTGTTTTTT.

This sequence joins TRBV11-2 and TRBJ1-3; 8 bases line up with TRBD1. Germline CDR1 reads SGHAT; CDR2 reads FQNNGV. The V segment lost 4 bases and the J segment 4 bases; nucleotides outside the gene matches: 6. The CDR3 loop spans 15 amino acids. CDR3: CASSYADREGNTIYF. CDR3 in DNA: TGTGCCAGCAGCTACGCGGACAGGGAGGGAAACACCATATATTTT.

The V and J genes are TRBV9 and TRBJ1-2, with unresolved D. This CDR3 is built from 11 residues. Germline V lookup: CDR1 SGDLS, CDR2 YYNGEE. V lost 4 bases and J 5 bases, leaving 6 bases between the germline ends. The CDR3 DNA follows: TGTGCCAGCAGCCCACAGTATGGCTACACCTTC. Amino acids: CASSPQYGYTF.

The CDR3 here is CASSLYIGGSGRRNSPLHF. The DNA of the CDR3 is TGTGCCAGCAGTTTATATATCGGGGGCTCGGGAAGAAGAAATTCACCCCTCCACTTT. The V and J genes are TRBV27 and TRBJ1-6, with D possibly being TRBD1 (6 bases). V lost 1 base, J lost 7 bases, and 23 bases lay in between. In germline, CDR1 is MNHEY, CDR2 SMNVEV (reference sequence). The CDR3 loop spans 19 amino acids.